The sequence of this T cell receptor (beta chain) was determined in a study of STAT3 mutations in large granular lymphocyte leukemia. Study-level information: Among longitudinally sequenced T-LGLL patients, roughly half had canonical activating STAT3 mutations detected. Study results and caveats: Suggested: STAT3 mutation was not the ancestral event for these clonal expansions. A small but highly pathogenic clone may have been missed. Every T-cell large granular lymphocyte leukemia patient had at least one immunodominant TCR beta clonotype.

The ends lost 6 bases at V and 6 bases at J; junction bases unmatched: 5. Looked up from germline, CDR1 is KGHSH and CDR2 is LQKENI. The CDR3 spans 15 residues. Details on this clone: As yet, its antigen is unknown.

Each sample's TCRbeta library yielded on average about 40,773 productive templates. Repertoires were generated with immunoSEQ multiplex PCR, while TCRdb's copy carries only in-frame clones and drops some. The sample holds about 2,600 clones, 80% to 90% seen once. The receptor was derived from an older woman with T-cell large granular lymphocyte leukemia. Some clones in this sample may be carry-over from other donors' samples. Source material: peripheral blood mononuclear cells. The genes are TRBV18 and TRBJ2-3; 14 bases are shared with TRBD2. In DNA form, the CDR3 reads TGTGCCAGCTCTACGGGACTAGCGGGAGCTGATACGCAGTATTTT. Translation gives CASSTGLAGADTQYF. Supplemented by reference TRBV18 and TRBJ2-3, the full variable domain reads NAGVMQNPRHLVRRRGQEARLRCSPMKGHSHVYWYRQLPEEGLKFMVYLQKENIIDESGMPKERFSAEFPKEGPSILRIQQVVRGDSAAYFCASSTGLAGADTQYFGPGTRLTVL.